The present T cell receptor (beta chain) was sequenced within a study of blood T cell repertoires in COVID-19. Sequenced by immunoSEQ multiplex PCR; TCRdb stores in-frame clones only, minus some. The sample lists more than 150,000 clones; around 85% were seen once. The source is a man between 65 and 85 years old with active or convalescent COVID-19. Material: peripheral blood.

DNA of the CDR3: TGTGCCAGTAGCCCTGGACAGGGGATCCACAATGAGCAGTTCTTC. It yields the protein CASSPGQGIHNEQFF. The chain uses TRBV19 and TRBJ2-1; 9 nucleotides line up with TRBD1. Germline assignment: CDR1 LNHDA and CDR2 SQIVND (reference sequence). Germline trimming cut 6 bases from V and 5 bases from J; bases unmatched to any gene: 8. The CDR3 is 15 amino acids. Full variable domain (outside the CDR3, taken from reference TRBV19 and TRBJ2-1): DGGITQSPKYLFRKEGQNVTLSCEQNLNHDAMYWYRQDPGQGLRLIYYSQIVNDFQKGDIAEGYSVSREKKESFPLTVTSAQKNPTAFYLCASSPGQGIHNEQFFGPGTRLTVL.